These T cell receptor beta chains were read from a single sample in a study of shared clonotypes between healthy human individuals. This table comes from immunoSEQ multiplex PCR, and its TCRdb copy is limited to in-frame clones, with some not included. The table has approximately 2.3 million clones, more than 85% seen once. The sample consisted of naive CD4+ T cells from PBMCs. Source of these receptors: a young man in good health. Some clones in this sample may be carry-over from other donors' samples. Each CDR3 is given with its conserved first and last residue. The D gene is left open where the match is weak. Expanded clones are given a class, and other clones once, few, many or no size at all.

j_call | d_call | v_call | clone_size | cdr3_aa | cdr3_nt
TRBJ2-5 | NA | TRBV18 | NA | CASSPRAQQETQYF | TGTGCCAGCTCGCCCCGAGCCCAGCAGGAGACCCAGTACTTC
TRBJ2-7 | NA | TRBV7-6 | NA | CASSLGVRGEQYF | TGTGCCAGCAGCTTAGGAGTGAGAGGGGAGCAGTACTTC
TRBJ2-1 | NA | TRBV7-9 | NA | CASSPRVRSYNEQFF | TGTGCCAGCAGCCCCAGGGTACGTTCCTACAATGAGCAGTTCTTC
TRBJ2-7 | TRBD1 | TRBV5-1 | NA | CASSYTGGAYYEQYF | TGCGCCAGCAGCTATACAGGGGGCGCTTATTACGAGCAGTACTTC
TRBJ2-7 | TRBD2 | TRBV2 | NA | CASKYPPELAGGYEQYF | TGTGCCAGCAAATACCCTCCCGAGCTAGCGGGAGGCTACGAGCAGTACTTC
TRBJ2-3 | NA | TRBV6-1 | NA | CASTEIAGTDTQYF | TGTGCCAGCACCGAGATAGCGGGCACAGATACGCAGTATTTT
TRBJ2-3 | TRBD2 | TRBV5-6 | NA | CASATQRESPDTQYF | TGTGCCAGCGCCACCCAGCGGGAGAGTCCAGATACGCAGTATTTT
TRBJ2-1 | NA | TRBV19 | NA | CASSRSLGASEQFF | TGTGCCAGTAGTAGGTCTTTGGGGGCTAGCGAGCAGTTCTTC
TRBJ1-4 | NA | TRBV30 | once | CAWSTGSREKLFF | TGTGCCTGGAGTACAGGGTCAAGAGAAAAACTGTTTTTT
TRBJ2-7 | NA | TRBV30 | NA | CAGGELGSPYEQYF | TGTGCCGGCGGGGAGCTAGGTTCCCCCTACGAGCAGTACTTC
TRBJ2-2 | TRBD2 | TRBV12-5 | NA | CASGLLAGGTGELFF | TGTGCTAGTGGTTTGCTAGCGGGAGGCACCGGGGAGCTGTTTTTT
TRBJ2-5 | NA | TRBV5-1 | once | CASSEKTRTTNQETQYF | TGCGCCAGCAGCGAAAAAACCCGGACAACTAACCAAGAGACCCAGTACTTC
TRBJ1-1 | NA | TRBV14 | once | CASSQVRGRGTEAFF | TGTGCCAGCAGCCAAGTGCGGGGAAGGGGCACTGAAGCTTTCTTT
TRBJ1-2 | TRBD1 | TRBV6-1 | few | CASSVGGAQSPSDGYTF | TGTGCCAGCAGTGTAGGGGGCGCCCAGTCCCCGTCGGATGGCTACACCTTC
TRBJ2-7 | NA | TRBV27 | NA | CASSPILHDYEQYF | TGTGCCAGCAGTCCGATTCTCCACGACTACGAGCAGTACTTC
TRBJ1-3 | TRBD1 | TRBV28 | NA | CASRGTGRNTIYF | TGTGCCAGCAGGGGGACAGGGAGAAACACCATATATTTT
TRBJ2-1 | TRBD2 | TRBV9 | NA | CASSASGESYNEQFF | TGTGCCAGCAGCGCTAGCGGGGAGAGCTACAATGAGCAGTTCTTC
TRBJ1-1 | NA | TRBV5-1 | NA | CASSLEFGALNTEAFF | TGCGCCAGCAGCTTGGAGTTCGGGGCCCTGAACACTGAAGCTTTCTTT
TRBJ1-5 | TRBD1 | TRBV5-8 | NA | CASSLGDSKNQPQHF | TGTGCCAGCAGCTTGGGGGACAGTAAAAATCAGCCCCAGCATTTT
TRBJ2-7 | NA | TRBV28 | NA | CASTPPPTGAHEQYF | TGTGCCAGCACCCCCCCTCCGACGGGAGCCCACGAGCAGTACTTC